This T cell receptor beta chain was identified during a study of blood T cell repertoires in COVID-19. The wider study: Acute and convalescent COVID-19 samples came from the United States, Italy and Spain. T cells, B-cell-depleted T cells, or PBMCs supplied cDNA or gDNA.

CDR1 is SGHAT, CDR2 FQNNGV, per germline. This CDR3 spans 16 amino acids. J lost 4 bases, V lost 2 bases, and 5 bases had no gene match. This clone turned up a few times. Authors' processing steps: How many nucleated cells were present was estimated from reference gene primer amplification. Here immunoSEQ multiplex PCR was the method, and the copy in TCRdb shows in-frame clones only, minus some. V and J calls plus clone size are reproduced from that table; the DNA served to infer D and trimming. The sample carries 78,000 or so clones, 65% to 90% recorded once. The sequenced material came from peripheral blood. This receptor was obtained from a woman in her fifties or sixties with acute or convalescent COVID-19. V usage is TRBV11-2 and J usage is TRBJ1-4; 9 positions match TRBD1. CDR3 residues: CASSLRETGGNEKLFF. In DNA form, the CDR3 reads TGTGCCAGCAGCTTAAGGGAGACAGGGGGTAATGAAAAACTGTTTTTT.